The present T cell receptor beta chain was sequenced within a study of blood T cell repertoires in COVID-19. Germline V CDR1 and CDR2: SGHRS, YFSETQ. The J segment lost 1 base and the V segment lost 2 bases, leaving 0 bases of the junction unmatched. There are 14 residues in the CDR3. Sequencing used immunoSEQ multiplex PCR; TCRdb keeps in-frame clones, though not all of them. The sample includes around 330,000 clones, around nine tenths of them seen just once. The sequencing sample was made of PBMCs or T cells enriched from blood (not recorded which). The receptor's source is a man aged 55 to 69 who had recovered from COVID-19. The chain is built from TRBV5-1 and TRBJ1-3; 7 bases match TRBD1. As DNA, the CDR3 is TGCGCCAGCAGCTTACAGGGGTCTGGAAACACCATATATTTT. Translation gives CASSLQGSGNTIYF.